This paragraph reports one T cell receptor (beta chain). Its antigen is as yet unknown. TCRdb keeps only in-frame clones here, not all; method: immunoSEQ multiplex PCR. The sample records more than 100,000 clones, over 75% being singletons. The sample comes from a study of OX40 agonist ivuxolimab in advanced cancers. Study background: Among those enrolled, mean age was around 60 years (range roughly 20 to 79) and 75% to 85% were male.

The CDR3 length is 17 residues. Germline V lookup: CDR1 LNHDA, CDR2 SQIVND (reference sequence). Trimming removed 5 bases at V and 1 base at J, with 15 bases between. General study points: Fewer expanded clones were found on average in CD4+ than in CD8+ T cells.

This TCR was recovered from an adult with an advanced solid tumor such as melanoma, head and neck, liver or kidney cancer. This material consisted of CD4+ or CD8+ T cells sorted from blood, taken in a trial of the OX40 agonist ivuxolimab. The chain carries TRBV19 and TRBJ2-6; D possibly corresponds to TRBD1 (8 bases). The CDR3 is CASSFIQGGSGANVLTF. In DNA, the CDR3 is TGTGCCAGTAGTTTCATACAGGGGGGGTCTGGGGCCAACGTCCTGACTTTC. The variable domain in full, with the rest retrieved from reference TRBV19 and TRBJ2-6, is DGGITQSPKYLFRKEGQNVTLSCEQNLNHDAMYWYRQDPGQGLRLIYYSQIVNDFQKGDIAEGYSVSREKKESFPLTVTSAQKNPTAFYLCASSFIQGGSGANVLTFGAGSRLTVL.